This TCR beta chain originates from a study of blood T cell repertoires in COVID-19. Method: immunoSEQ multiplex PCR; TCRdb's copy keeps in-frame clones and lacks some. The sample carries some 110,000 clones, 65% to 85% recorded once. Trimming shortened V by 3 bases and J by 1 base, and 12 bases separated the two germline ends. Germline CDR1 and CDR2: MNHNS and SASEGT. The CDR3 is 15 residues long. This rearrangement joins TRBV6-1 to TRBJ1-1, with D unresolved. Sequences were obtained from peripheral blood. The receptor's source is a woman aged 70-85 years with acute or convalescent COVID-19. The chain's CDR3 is CASSDPRGGNTEAFF. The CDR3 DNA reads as TGTGCCAGCAGTGACCCGAGAGGTGGGAACACTGAAGCTTTCTTT.